The clone carrying this TCR beta chain occurred once. Its antigen is not known. Profiling relied on immunoSEQ multiplex PCR, and the TCRdb table lists in-frame clones only, not all of them. The profile shows 70,000 to 80,000 clones, more than 75% of them singletons. These data belong to a study of T cells in localized non-small cell lung cancer. Study outcomes and limitations: Appearances in adjacent lung were noted for a median approximately 52 of the top 100 tumor clones.

The germline gives CDR1 SGHRS, CDR2 YFSETQ. V lost 4 bases to trimming and J lost 6 bases, with 17 bases between them. This CDR3 is 15 amino acids long. Sequencing was performed on peripheral blood, taken before any cancer treatment. V is TRBV5-1 and J is TRBJ2-1; a possible D gene is TRBD1 (6 bases). This TCR derives from a woman between 40 and 69 years old with stage I squamous cell lung carcinoma. The CDR3 here is CASSITGNWGNEQFF. The CDR3 bases are TGCGCCAGCAGCATCACAGGGAATTGGGGCAATGAGCAGTTCTTC.